This T cell receptor beta chain originates from a study of fetal regulatory T cell absence and autoimmunity (dated by TCRdb to 2016 to 2017). Regarding the research as a whole: The IPEX patients showed exocrine pancreas autoimmunity in the absence of clinical diabetes. Points the paper makes about the study in general: Compared with cord blood, the pancreas TCR compartment showed significant oligoclonal enrichment, and some top clones were enriched more than 90-fold. TRB gene family usage was found to be broadly similar between cord blood and pancreas and to resemble published neonatal and adult repertoires. The oligoclonal enrichment was taken as support for antigen-driven autoimmunity in the pancreas before birth in IPEX syndrome.

On the immunoSEQ human TCRbeta survey platform, TCRbeta CDR3 regions were amplified and barcoded with a two-step multiplex PCR. Sequencing of the libraries was done on Illumina instruments, and IgH was sequenced in parallel from the same samples. The original pipeline was this. Raw reads were filtered against IMGT V, D, J definitions and binned by a nearest-neighbor algorithm to remove PCR and sequencing errors. A clone was defined as an identical nucleotide sequence, and differential abundance between tissues was tested with a Fisher exact test for each clone using a pFDR threshold of p<0.01. Clones with frequencies too low for statistical inference were excluded by a minimum inclusion filter of 10 in either sample. Pairwise clonal comparisons used the immunoSEQ Analyzer, and gene family usage was assessed with IMGT tools. Entries here come from immuneACCESS through TCRdb and include only in-frame sequences with V and J called. Some clones fail to appear in such tables; in the studies checked, an unresolved V gene covers under half of the shortfall, and the cause of the remainder is unknown. D and trimming were read from the DNA, whereas the V and J calls and clone size are those reported in that table. In all, the sample holds 46,000 or so clones, and roughly 80% of those were seen once. The ten largest account for over 0.4% of the sample.

The CDR3 runs 16 residues from the cysteine to the phenylalanine. Only CDR3 DNA is held: 48 bases, read in frame from base 1. V is trimmed back by 4 bases and J by 1 base, and the junction contains 9 bases that no gene match accounts for. The germline V gene yields SGHRS for CDR1 and YFSETQ for CDR2. Remarks on this clone: Its cognate antigen has yet to be identified. Per-nucleotide qualities are absent, and no much larger clonotype sits a single base away.

Genomic DNA, roughly 1.9-3.1 ug, was extracted from umbilical cord blood or frozen pancreas using the DNeasy Blood and Tissue Kit. The chain is assembled from TRBV5-1 and TRBJ1-1, and 8 junctional nucleotides match TRBD1. The TCR sequence derives from a newborn boy with IPEX syndrome. The sample consisted of cord blood. Here the CDR3 is given as CASSLRQGKGNTEAFF. DNA sequence: TGCGCCAGCAGCCTACGACAGGGGAAGGGGAACACTGAAGCTTTCTTT.